This T cell receptor (beta chain) was found in a study of T-cell memory formation after mild COVID-19. Study as a whole: TCR clustering was largely donor specific. Broader study findings: Chiefly within CM and EM were the contracting CD4+ clones; CD8+ ones were within EMRA.

There are a few counts of this clonotype. Its antigen is not identified. 5'RACE with constant-segment primers built TCRalpha and TCRbeta cDNA libraries with UMIs. TCRdb re-called the 5' RACE reads with MiXCR, one entry per CDR3 protein. The sample carries almost 350,000 distinct CDR3 sequences, less than 25% recorded once. Germline V gives CDR1 SGHRS, CDR2 YFSETQ. Trimming removed 1 base from V and 5 bases from J, with 9 bases in between. The CDR3 consists of 14 residues. The origin of this receptor is a man between 18 and 35 years old who had mild COVID-19 (a few samples of this study predate the infection). Cell type and time point are not known. V gene TRBV5-1 combines with J gene TRBJ2-2; D is undetermined. The specimen was PBMCs or a T cell subset sorted from them (not recorded which). The CDR3 region has the DNA TGCGCCAGCAGCTTGACCCGCCAGACCGGGGAGCTGTTTTTT. It translates to CASSLTRQTGELFF.